The clone carrying this TCR beta chain was found many times. Its antigen is unidentified. The CDR3 has 13 amino acids. In germline, CDR1 is SGHTA, CDR2 FQGNSA. Trimming took off 1 base at V and 7 bases at J, with 8 bases between the two ends. TCRdb reanalysed the reads using MiXCR and keeps one entry per CDR3 protein. The sample consists of a few hundred thousand distinct CDR3 sequences, roughly 20% of them appearing once. This sample was taken from a study of T cell repertoires in cytomegalovirus infection. Background on the study: Evidence of both CMV infection and a matching HLA type came from public TCR beta signatures. General study results and limits: The study identified carriers of CMV plus the relevant HLA from cumulative public TCR beta family frequency.

This TCR was sampled from a human donor in good health (CMV status not recorded). Some clones in this sample may be carry-over from other donors' samples. Sequenced input: CD8+ T cells from PBMCs. The chain employs TRBV7-2 and TRBJ2-1; TRBD2 might be the D (5 bases). The CDR3 DNA follows: TGTGCCAGCAGCTTAGTTCCGGGGAATGAGCAGTTCTTC. Translating it yields CASSLVPGNEQFF.